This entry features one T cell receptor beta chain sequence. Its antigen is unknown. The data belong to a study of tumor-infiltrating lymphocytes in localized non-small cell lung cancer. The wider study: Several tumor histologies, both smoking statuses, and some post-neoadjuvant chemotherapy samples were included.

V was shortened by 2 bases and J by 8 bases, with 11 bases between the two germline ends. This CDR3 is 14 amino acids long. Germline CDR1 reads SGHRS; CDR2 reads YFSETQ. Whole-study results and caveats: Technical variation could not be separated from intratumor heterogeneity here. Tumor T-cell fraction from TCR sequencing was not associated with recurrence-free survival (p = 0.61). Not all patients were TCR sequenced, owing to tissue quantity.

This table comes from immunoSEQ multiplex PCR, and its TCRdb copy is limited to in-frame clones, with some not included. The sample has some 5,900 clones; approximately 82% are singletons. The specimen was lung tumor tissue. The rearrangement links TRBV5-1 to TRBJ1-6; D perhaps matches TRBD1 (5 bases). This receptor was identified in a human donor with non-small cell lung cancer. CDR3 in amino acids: CASSFGGQDSPLHF. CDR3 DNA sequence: TGCGCCAGCAGCTTCGGGGGTCAGGATTCACCCCTCCACTTT.